The 9 T cell receptor beta chains given below trace back to one sample, sequenced in a study of shared clonotypes between healthy human individuals. Profiled with immunoSEQ multiplex PCR; TCRdb holds only in-frame clones, not every one. Of about 640,000 clones listed, around 72% are singletons. The material sequenced was memory CD4+ T cells sorted from blood. Subset defined: CD45RA-negative fraction. The receptors shown here come from a woman in her twenties or thirties in good health.

In regard to this clone: This may stem from a read error, because a much larger clone lies one nucleotide away. The sample contains more than one DNA sequence encoding this CDR3. This rearrangement joins TRBV20-1 to TRBJ2-5; unclear D gene. CDR1 is DFQATT, CDR2 SNEGSKA, per germline (reference sequence). The V gene lost 0 bases and the J gene lost 4 bases, with 3 bases spanning the gap. This CDR3 region has 11 residues. The CDR3 DNA reads as TGCAGTGCTAGAGATCTAGAGACCCAGTACTTC. Its translation is CSARDLETQYF.

V is TRBV7-9 and J is TRBJ2-1; unclear D gene. Germline loops: CDR1 SEHNR, CDR2 FQNEAQ (reference sequence). V lost 1 base and J lost 5, with 9 bases in between. The CDR3 runs 14 residues. Here the CDR3 reads CASSLVYPNNEQFF. The CDR3 DNA is TGTGCCAGCAGCTTAGTTTACCCGAACAATGAGCAGTTCTTC. The full variable domain, completed using reference TRBV7-9 and TRBJ2-1, is DTGVSQNPRHKITKRGQNVTFRCDPISEHNRLYWYRQTLGQGPEFLTYFQNEAQLEKSRLLSDRFSAERPKGSFSTLEIQRTEQGDSAMYLCASSLVYPNNEQFFGPGTRLTVL.

The count of this clone is one. V gene TRBV28 combines with J gene TRBJ2-2; TRBD2 matches at 13 bases. J was trimmed by 2 bases and V by 7 bases; bases with no gene match: 13. CDR1 and CDR2 (germline): MDHEN, SYDVKM. The CDR3 is 19 residues long. The CDR3 region has the DNA TGTGCCAGCAAGATGTTTTCCGGGACTAGCGGGACCAACACCGGGGAGCTGTTTTTT. Its translation is CASKMFSGTSGTNTGELFF.

This rearrangement joins TRBV5-1 to TRBJ2-2; D is perhaps TRBD1 or TRBD2 (6 bases each). This CDR3 region has 15 residues. In germline, CDR1 is SGHRS, CDR2 YFSETQ. Trimming left V 0 bases short and J 6 bases short, with 12 bases between. The CDR3 bases are TGCGCCAGCAGCTTGGGAGGGGGGCGTGCCGGGGAGCTGTTTTTT. Its translation: CASSLGGGRAGELFF.

J is TRBJ1-1 and V is TRBV5-1; D remains ambiguous. In germline, CDR1 is SGHRS, CDR2 YFSETQ. The V and J ends lost 5 bases and 5 bases respectively, with 16 bases between them. This CDR3 has 14 residues. CDR3 amino acids: CASRLAYSRTEAFF. CDR3 in DNA: TGCGCCAGCAGGCTCGCCTATTCCCGGACTGAAGCTTTCTTT.

This clone was counted ten times or more. One end of the junction does not line up with germline, which may come from a read error. The V gene is TRBV30, the J gene TRBJ2-4; D unresolved. The CDR3 is made up of 14 amino acids. Per germline, CDR1 GTSNPN and CDR2 SVGIG (reference sequence). The CDR3: CAWCVSGTKNIQYF. As DNA, the CDR3 is TGTGCCTGGTGTGTGAGTGGGACCAAAAACATTCAGTACTTC.

This sequence joins TRBV28 and TRBJ2-7; D gene ambiguous. This CDR3 region has 12 residues. The V end lost 5 bases, the J end lost 0 bases, and 5 bases lay between the germline ends. Germline CDR1 reads MDHEN; CDR2 reads SYDVKM. DNA for the CDR3: TGTGCCAGCAGTGAGTTCTCCTACGAGCAGTACTTC. It specifies CASSEFSYEQYF.

The DNA for the CDR3 is TGTGCCTGCCGTAGGGGGCTATTCGATGAGCAGTTCTTC. This gives the protein CACRRGLFDEQFF. V gene TRBV30 combines with J gene TRBJ2-1; 7 positions agree with TRBD1. Germline CDR1 reads GTSNPN; CDR2 reads SVGIG (reference sequence). This CDR3 is 13 amino acids long. V shed 6 bases and J 8 bases; nucleotides not matched to a gene: 10.

The chain couples TRBV30 to TRBJ2-3; TRBD2 matches at 10 bases. CDR1 and CDR2 from the germline V gene are GTSNPN and SVGIG (reference sequence). Germline trimming cut 0 bases from V and 5 bases from J; bases unmatched to any gene: 8. The CDR3 runs to 16 residues. The CDR3 here is CAWSVRGAGGVDTQYF. The CDR3 region has the DNA TGTGCCTGGAGTGTACGAGGAGCGGGAGGGGTAGATACGCAGTATTTT.